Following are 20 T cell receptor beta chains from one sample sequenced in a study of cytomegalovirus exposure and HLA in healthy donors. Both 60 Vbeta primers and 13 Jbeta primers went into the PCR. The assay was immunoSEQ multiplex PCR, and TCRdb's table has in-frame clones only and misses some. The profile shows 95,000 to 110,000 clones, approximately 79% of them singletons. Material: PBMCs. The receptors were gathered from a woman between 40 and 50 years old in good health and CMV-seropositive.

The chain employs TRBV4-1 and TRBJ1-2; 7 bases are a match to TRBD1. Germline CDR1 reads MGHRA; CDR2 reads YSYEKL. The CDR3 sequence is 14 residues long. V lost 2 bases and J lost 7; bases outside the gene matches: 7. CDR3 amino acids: CASSQRTGSIGYTF. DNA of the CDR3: TGCGCCAGCAGCCAACGGACAGGATCTATTGGCTACACCTTC.

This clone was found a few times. CDR3 DNA sequence: TGCGCCAGCAGCCAAGAGGCAGGGGAGTCCTACAATGAGCAGTTCTTC. Residues: CASSQEAGESYNEQFF. The V call is TRBV4-3, the J call TRBJ2-1; possibly TRBD1 for D (6 bases). V was cut by 0 bases and J by 1 base, with 10 bases left in between. Per germline, CDR1 LGHNA and CDR2 YSLEER. This CDR3 has 16 residues.

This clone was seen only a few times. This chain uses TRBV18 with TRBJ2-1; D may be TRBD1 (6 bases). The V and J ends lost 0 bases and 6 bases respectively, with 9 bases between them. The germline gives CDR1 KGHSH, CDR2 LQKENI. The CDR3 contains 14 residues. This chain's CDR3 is CASSPPAGVNEQFF. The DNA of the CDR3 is TGTGCCAGCTCACCACCGGCAGGGGTCAATGAGCAGTTCTTC.

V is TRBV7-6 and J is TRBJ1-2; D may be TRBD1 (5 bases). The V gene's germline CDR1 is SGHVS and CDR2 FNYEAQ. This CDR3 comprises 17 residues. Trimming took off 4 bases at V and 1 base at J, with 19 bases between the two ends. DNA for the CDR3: TGTGCCAGCAGCTCCAACATGGCAGGGCCCCTTAACTATGGCTACACCTTC. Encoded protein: CASSSNMAGPLNYGYTF.

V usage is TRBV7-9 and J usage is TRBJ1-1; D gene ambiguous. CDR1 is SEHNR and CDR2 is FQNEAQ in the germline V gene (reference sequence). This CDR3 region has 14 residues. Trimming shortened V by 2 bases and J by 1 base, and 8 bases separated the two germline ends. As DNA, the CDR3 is TGTGCCAGCAGCTTAAGTCTAAGGAACACTGAAGCTTTCTTT. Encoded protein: CASSLSLRNTEAFF.

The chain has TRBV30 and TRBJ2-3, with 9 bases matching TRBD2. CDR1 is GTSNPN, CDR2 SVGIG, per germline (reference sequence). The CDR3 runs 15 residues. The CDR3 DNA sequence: TGTATTAGGGCGGGGGGGCTTCTTGGCACAGATACGCAGTATTTT. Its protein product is CIRAGGLLGTDTQYF.

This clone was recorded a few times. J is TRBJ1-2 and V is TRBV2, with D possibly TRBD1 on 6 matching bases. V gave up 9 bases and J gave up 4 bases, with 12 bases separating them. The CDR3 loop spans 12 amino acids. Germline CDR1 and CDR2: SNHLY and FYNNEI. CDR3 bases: TGTGCCAGACAGGGTTTGAGCTATGGCTACACCTTC. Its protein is CARQGLSYGYTF. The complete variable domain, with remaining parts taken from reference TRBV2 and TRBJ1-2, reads EPEVTQTPSHQVTQMGQEVILRCVPISNHLYFYWYRQILGQKVEFLVSFYNNEISEKSEIFDDQFSVERPDGSNFTLKIRSTKLEDSAMYFCARQGLSYGYTFGSGTRLTVV.

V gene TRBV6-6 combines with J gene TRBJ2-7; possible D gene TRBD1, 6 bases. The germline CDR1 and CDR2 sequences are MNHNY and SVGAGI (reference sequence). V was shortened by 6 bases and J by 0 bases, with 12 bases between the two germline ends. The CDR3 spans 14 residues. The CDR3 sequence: CASRRTGSSYEQYF. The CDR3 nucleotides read TGTGCCAGCAGACGAACAGGGAGCTCCTACGAGCAGTACTTC.

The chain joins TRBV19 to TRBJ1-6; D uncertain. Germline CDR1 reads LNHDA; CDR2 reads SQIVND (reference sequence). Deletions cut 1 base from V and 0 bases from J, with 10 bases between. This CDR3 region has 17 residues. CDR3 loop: CASSIVAQSSYNSPLHF. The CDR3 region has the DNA TGTGCCAGTAGTATAGTCGCACAGAGCTCCTATAATTCACCCCTCCACTTT.

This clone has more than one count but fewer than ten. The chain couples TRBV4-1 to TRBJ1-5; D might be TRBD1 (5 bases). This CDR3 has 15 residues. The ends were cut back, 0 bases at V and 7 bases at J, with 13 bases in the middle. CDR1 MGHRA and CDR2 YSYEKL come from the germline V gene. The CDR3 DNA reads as TGCGCCAGCAGCCAAGAGGCAGGGATGGGACAGCCCCAGCATTTT. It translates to CASSQEAGMGQPQHF.

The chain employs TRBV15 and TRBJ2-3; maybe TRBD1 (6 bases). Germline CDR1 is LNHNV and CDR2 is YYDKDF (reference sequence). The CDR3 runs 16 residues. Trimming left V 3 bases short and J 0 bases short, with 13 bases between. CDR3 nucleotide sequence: TGTGCCACCAGCAGTCTTCAGGGGATAAGCACAGATACGCAGTATTTT. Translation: CATSSLQGISTDTQYF.

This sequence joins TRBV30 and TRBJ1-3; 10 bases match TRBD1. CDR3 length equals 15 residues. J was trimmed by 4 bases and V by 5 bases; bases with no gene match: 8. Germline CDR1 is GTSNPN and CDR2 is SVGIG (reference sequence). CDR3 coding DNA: TGTGCCTGGGCAAGACAGGGGGCGCTCGGAAACACCATATATTTT. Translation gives CAWARQGALGNTIYF.

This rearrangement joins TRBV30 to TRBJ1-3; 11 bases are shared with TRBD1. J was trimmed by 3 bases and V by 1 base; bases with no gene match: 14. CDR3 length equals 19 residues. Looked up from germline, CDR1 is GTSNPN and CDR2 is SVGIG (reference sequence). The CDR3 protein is CAWSALRTGGSSIGNTIYF. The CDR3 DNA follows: TGTGCCTGGAGTGCACTTCGGACAGGGGGCAGCTCGATTGGAAACACCATATATTTT.

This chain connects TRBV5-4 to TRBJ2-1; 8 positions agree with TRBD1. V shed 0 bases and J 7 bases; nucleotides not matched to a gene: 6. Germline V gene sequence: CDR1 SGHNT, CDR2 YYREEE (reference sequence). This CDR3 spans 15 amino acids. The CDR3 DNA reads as TGTGCCAGCAGCTTGGCGGCCAGGGGGCGAAATGAGCAGTTCTTC. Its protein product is CASSLAARGRNEQFF. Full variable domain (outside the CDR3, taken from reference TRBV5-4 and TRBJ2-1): ETGVTQSPTHLIKTRGQQVTLRCSSQSGHNTVSWYQQALGQGPQFIFQYYREEENGRGNFPPRFSGLQFPNYSSELNVNALELDDSALYLCASSLAARGRNEQFFGPGTRLTVL.

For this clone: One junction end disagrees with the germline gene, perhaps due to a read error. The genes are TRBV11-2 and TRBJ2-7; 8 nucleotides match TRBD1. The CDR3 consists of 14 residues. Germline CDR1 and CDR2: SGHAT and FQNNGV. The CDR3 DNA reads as TGTGCCAGCAGCTCACAGGGGGTCTCCCACGAGCAGTACTTC. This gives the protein CASSSQGVSHEQYF.

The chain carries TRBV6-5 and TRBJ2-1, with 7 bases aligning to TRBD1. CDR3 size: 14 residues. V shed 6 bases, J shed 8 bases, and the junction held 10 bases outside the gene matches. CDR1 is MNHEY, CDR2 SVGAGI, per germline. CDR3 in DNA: TGTGCCAGCAGCTTGGGTGGCAGGGGGTATGAGCAGTTCTTC. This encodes CASSLGGRGYEQFF.

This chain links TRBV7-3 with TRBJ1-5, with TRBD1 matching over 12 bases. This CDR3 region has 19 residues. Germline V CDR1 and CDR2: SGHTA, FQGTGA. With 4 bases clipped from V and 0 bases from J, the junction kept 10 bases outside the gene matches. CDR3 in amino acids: CASSYVRDRGLYSNQPQHF. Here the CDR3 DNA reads TGTGCCAGCAGCTACGTCCGGGACAGGGGGCTGTATAGCAATCAGCCCCAGCATTTT.

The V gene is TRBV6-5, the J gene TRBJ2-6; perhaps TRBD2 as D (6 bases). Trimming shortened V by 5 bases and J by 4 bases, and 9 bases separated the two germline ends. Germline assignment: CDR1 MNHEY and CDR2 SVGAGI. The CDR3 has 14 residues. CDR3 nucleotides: TGTGCCAGCAGTGGGGGACTGGGGGCCAACGTCCTGACTTTC. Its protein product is CASSGGLGANVLTF.

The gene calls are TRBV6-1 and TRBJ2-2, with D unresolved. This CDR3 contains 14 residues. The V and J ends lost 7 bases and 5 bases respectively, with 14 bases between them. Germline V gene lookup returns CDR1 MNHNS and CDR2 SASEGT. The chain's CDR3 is CASNGGLETGELFF. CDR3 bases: TGTGCCAGCAATGGCGGCCTTGAGACCGGGGAGCTGTTTTTT.

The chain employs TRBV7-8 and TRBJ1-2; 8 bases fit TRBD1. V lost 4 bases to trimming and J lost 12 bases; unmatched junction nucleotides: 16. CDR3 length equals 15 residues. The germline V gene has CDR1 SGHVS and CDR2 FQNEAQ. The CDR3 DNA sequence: TGTGCCAGCAGCTCGCAAGCCGGGACAGGACCTTTTAACACCTTC. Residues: CASSSQAGTGPFNTF.